The sample holds one count of the clone carrying this TCR beta chain. The sample is drawn from a study of blood T cell repertoires in COVID-19. Across the whole study: Acute and convalescent COVID-19 specimens originated in the United States, Italy and Spain. PBMCs, B-cell-depleted T cells, or T cells provided the cDNA or gDNA that made up the material.

Germline CDR1 reads SGHDT; CDR2 reads YYEEEE. This CDR3 is built from 16 residues. Losses at the gene ends were 0 bases for V and 4 bases for J; bases not matched to a gene: 5. Authors' methods: The assay estimated nucleated cells by amplifying reference gene primers. Clones were sequenced by immunoSEQ multiplex PCR, and TCRdb holds only the in-frame ones, with some missing. D and trimming were read from the DNA, whereas the V and J calls and clone size are those reported in that table. The data hold around 70,000 clones, with 78% observed a single time. This receptor was obtained from a human donor in a cohort sampled during active COVID-19. Material for sequencing was peripheral blood. This rearrangement joins TRBV5-6 to TRBJ2-7, with 12 positions matching TRBD1. CDR3 coding DNA: TGTGCCAGCAGCTTGGGTCCGGGACAGGGGGCATACGAGCAGTACTTC. Translation gives CASSLGPGQGAYEQYF.